This TCR beta chain came from a study of blood T cell repertoires in COVID-19. Profiling relied on immunoSEQ multiplex PCR, and the TCRdb table lists in-frame clones only, not all of them. The sample has about 120,000 clones; roughly 80% are singletons. Sequenced material: peripheral blood. The sequence came from a young man with acute or convalescent COVID-19.

DNA for the CDR3: TGTGCCAGCTCACCCGCTTATCTTGGAACAGGGGCGCGCGGTTCACCCCTCCACTTT. It translates to CASSPAYLGTGARGSPLHF. The V gene is TRBV18, the J gene TRBJ1-6, with 7 bases that match TRBD1. Germline lookup yields CDR1 KGHSH and CDR2 LQKENI. CDR3 size: 19 residues. The junction had 20 bases not matched to a gene; V was cut back by 3 bases and J by 9 bases.